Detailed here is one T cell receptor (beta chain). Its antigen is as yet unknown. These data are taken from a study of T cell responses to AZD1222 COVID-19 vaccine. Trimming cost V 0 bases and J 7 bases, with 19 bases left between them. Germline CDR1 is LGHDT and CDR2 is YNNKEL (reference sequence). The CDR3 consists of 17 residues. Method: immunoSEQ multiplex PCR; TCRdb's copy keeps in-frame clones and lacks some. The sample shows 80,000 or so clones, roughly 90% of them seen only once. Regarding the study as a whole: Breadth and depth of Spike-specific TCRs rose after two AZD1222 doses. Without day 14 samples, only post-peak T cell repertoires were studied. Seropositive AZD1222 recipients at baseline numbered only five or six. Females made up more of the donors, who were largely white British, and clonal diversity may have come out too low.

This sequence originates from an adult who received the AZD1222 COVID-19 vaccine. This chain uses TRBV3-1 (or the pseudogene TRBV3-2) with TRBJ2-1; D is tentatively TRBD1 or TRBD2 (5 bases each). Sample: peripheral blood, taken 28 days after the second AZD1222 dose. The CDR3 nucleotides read TGTGCCAGCAGCCAAGACGGGGTTGGGGGTCCCTCGAATGAGCAGTTCTTC. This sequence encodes CASSQDGVGGPSNEQFF.